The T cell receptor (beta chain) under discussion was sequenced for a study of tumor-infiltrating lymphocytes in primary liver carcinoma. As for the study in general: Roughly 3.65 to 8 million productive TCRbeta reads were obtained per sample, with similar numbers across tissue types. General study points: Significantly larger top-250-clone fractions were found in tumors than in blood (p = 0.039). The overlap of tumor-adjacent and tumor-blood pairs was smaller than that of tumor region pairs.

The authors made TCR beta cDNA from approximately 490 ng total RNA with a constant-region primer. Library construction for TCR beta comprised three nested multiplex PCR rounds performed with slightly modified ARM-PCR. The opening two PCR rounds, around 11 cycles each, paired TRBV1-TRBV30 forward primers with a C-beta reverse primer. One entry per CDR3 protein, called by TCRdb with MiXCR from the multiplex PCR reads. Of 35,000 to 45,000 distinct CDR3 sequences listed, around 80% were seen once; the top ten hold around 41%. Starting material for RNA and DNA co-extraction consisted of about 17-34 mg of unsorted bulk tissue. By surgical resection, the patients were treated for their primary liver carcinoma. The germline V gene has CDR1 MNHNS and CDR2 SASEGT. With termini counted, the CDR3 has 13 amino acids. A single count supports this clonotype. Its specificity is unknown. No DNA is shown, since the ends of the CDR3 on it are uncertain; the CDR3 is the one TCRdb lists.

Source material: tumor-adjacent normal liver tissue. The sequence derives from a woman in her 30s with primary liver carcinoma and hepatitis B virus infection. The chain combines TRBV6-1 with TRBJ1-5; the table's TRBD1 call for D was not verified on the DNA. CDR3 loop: CAVGTGINQSHHF.